Below, 21 T cell receptor beta chains from the same sample are listed, as sequenced in a study of T cell responses to AZD1222 COVID-19 vaccine. Some clones are missing from TCRdb's copy, which holds only in-frame ones; the method was immunoSEQ multiplex PCR. The sample records over 55,000 clones, about four fifths being singletons. The sample was peripheral blood, taken 28 days after the second AZD1222 dose. The receptor set was obtained from an adult who received the AZD1222 COVID-19 vaccine.

CDR3 loop: CASSLAPPGRNNQPQHF. In DNA form, the CDR3 reads TGTGCCAGCAGCTTAGCCCCCCCGGGACGCAATAATCAGCCCCAGCATTTT. This sequence joins TRBV7-9 and TRBJ1-5; D might be TRBD1 (5 bases). This CDR3 is 17 amino acids long. Trimming removed 0 bases from V and 4 bases from J, with 16 bases in between. Germline V lookup: CDR1 SEHNR, CDR2 FQNEAQ (reference sequence).

This clone was seen more than once but under ten times. This chain uses TRBV6-2 or TRBV6-3 with TRBJ2-3; 11 bases fit TRBD2. V shed 2 bases, J shed 1 base, and the junction held 11 bases outside the gene matches. CDR1 and CDR2 (germline): MNHEY, SVGEGT. The CDR3 has 19 amino acids. In nucleotides, the CDR3 is TGTGCCAGCAGTTACGCGCCATTACTAGCGGGGGCGCGCACAGATACGCAGTATTTT. Translation gives CASSYAPLLAGARTDTQYF.

The chain joins TRBV5-1 to TRBJ1-1; 9 bases match TRBD1. Per the germline V gene, CDR1 is SGHRS and CDR2 is YFSETQ. Trimming took 4 bases from V and 2 from J; bases not matched to a gene: 6. The CDR3 loop spans 15 amino acids. DNA for the CDR3: TGCGCCAGCAGCAGAGACAGGGGGTCCAACACTGAAGCTTTCTTT. Translating gives CASSRDRGSNTEAFF.

The V call is TRBV7-9, the J call TRBJ1-2; D is undetermined. The CDR3 loop spans 13 amino acids. V lost 1 base and J lost 7, with 10 bases in between. Germline loops: CDR1 SEHNR, CDR2 FQNEAQ (reference sequence). In DNA, the CDR3 is TGTGCCAGCAGCTTAGACCTTACGGGTGGCTACACCTTC. This translates into CASSLDLTGGYTF.

This clone has more than one count but fewer than ten. At the DNA level, this CDR3 is encoded by other sequences in the same sample as well. This sequence joins TRBV18 and TRBJ1-4; 9 bases map to TRBD1. The CDR3 sequence is 16 residues long. Germline trimming cut 4 bases from V and 4 bases from J; bases unmatched to any gene: 7. Germline V CDR1 and CDR2: KGHSH, LQKENI. DNA for the CDR3: TGTGCCAGCTCACTCTTACCGGGACAGGGTAATGAAAAACTGTTTTTT. This encodes CASSLLPGQGNEKLFF.

The V call is TRBV20-1, the J call TRBJ2-3; D not resolved. This CDR3 contains 11 residues. Germline loops: CDR1 DFQATT, CDR2 SNEGSKA (reference sequence). V lost 0 bases to trimming and J lost 8 bases, with 6 bases between them. Written as DNA, the CDR3 is TGCAGTGCTAGAGACGAACCTACGCAGTATTTT. Residues: CSARDEPTQYF.

The chain has TRBV18 and TRBJ1-4; unclear D gene. Trimming shortened V by 0 bases and J by 3 bases, and 5 bases separated the two germline ends. This CDR3 spans 14 amino acids. The germline CDR1 and CDR2 sequences are KGHSH and LQKENI. For the CDR3, the DNA is TGTGCCAGCTCACCACCGGAATCTAATGAAAAACTGTTTTTT. Residues: CASSPPESNEKLFF. The complete variable domain, with remaining parts taken from reference TRBV18 and TRBJ1-4, reads NAGVMQNPRHLVRRRGQEARLRCSPMKGHSHVYWYRQLPEEGLKFMVYLQKENIIDESGMPKERFSAEFPKEGPSILRIQQVVRGDSAAYFCASSPPESNEKLFFGSGTQLSVL.

The chain couples TRBV7-9 to TRBJ2-1; D ambiguous. Germline lookup yields CDR1 SEHNR and CDR2 FQNEAQ (reference sequence). The CDR3 is 10 amino acids. Trimming took 5 bases from V and 7 from J, leaving 3 bases between them. The CDR3 bases are TGTGCCAGCAGCGTGAATGAGCAGTTCTTC. Translation: CASSVNEQFF.

This chain connects TRBV7-2 to TRBJ2-1; D may correspond to TRBD1 or TRBD2 (6 bases each). Germline CDR1 SGHTA, CDR2 FQGNSA. Trimming removed 1 base at V and 10 bases at J, with 11 bases between. The CDR3 sequence is 13 residues long. CDR3 DNA sequence: TGTGCCAGCAGCTTAGAGGGGGGACGGGAGCAGTTCTTC. Protein: CASSLEGGREQFF. Looking up the rest from reference TRBV7-2 and TRBJ2-1 gives the full variable domain: GAGVSQSPSNKVTEKGKDVELRCDPISGHTALYWYRQSLGQGLEFLIYFQGNSAPDKSGLPSDRFSAERTGGSVSTLTIQRTQQEDSAVYLCASSLEGGREQFFGPGTRLTVL.

The rearrangement uses TRBV28 and TRBJ1-3; TRBD1 matches at 9 bases. The germline V gene encodes CDR1 MDHEN and CDR2 SYDVKM. V lost 5 bases and J lost 4; bases outside the gene matches: 9. CDR3 length: 16 residues. CDR3 DNA: TGTGCCAGCAGTCCCTTACAGGGGGCAGAAGGAAACACCATATATTTT. Translation gives CASSPLQGAEGNTIYF.

The chain recombines TRBV12-3 or TRBV12-4 with TRBJ1-1; D remains ambiguous. The V gene lost 0 bases and the J gene lost 8 bases, with 10 bases spanning the gap. CDR3 length: 13 amino acids. The CDR3 protein is CASSLARDIEAFF. The CDR3 DNA is TGTGCCAGCAGTTTAGCTCGGGATATAGAAGCTTTCTTT.

This clone was observed at least ten times. The chain recombines TRBV6-6 with TRBJ1-5, with a possible D match to TRBD1 (6 bases). Germline CDR1 reads MNHNY; CDR2 reads SVGAGI (reference sequence). The length of the CDR3 is 15 residues. V lost 5 bases and J 2 bases, leaving 13 bases between the germline ends. The CDR3: CASSLGGGGNQPQHF. The CDR3 DNA reads TGTGCCAGCAGTCTCGGGGGGGGCGGCAATCAGCCCCAGCATTTT.

CDR3 protein: CASSPTRANQPQHF. CDR3 nucleotides: TGTGCCAGCTCACCAACGCGGGCCAATCAGCCCCAGCATTTT. This rearrangement joins TRBV18 to TRBJ1-5; D gene uncertain. V lost 2 bases and J lost 3, with 8 bases in between. The germline CDR1 and CDR2 sequences are KGHSH and LQKENI. The CDR3 has 14 residues.

This clone showed up just once. CDR3 sequence: CASSLENGYEKLFF. DNA for the CDR3: TGCGCCAGCAGTCTGGAGAATGGGTATGAAAAACTGTTTTTT. The genes are TRBV5-1 and TRBJ1-4; D remains ambiguous. Germline V gene sequence: CDR1 SGHRS, CDR2 YFSETQ. This CDR3 region has 14 residues. The ends were cut back, 5 bases at V and 6 bases at J, with 14 bases in the middle.

V and J are TRBV19 and TRBJ2-3, with D perhaps TRBD1 (5 bases). Trimming removed 4 bases from V and 4 bases from J, with 18 bases in between. Germline CDR1 is LNHDA and CDR2 is SQIVND (reference sequence). CDR3 length: 16 amino acids. The CDR3 is CASSSFKGARPDTQYF. As DNA, the CDR3 is TGTGCCAGTAGTAGCTTCAAAGGGGCGCGCCCAGATACGCAGTATTTT.

The rearrangement links TRBV6-6 to TRBJ1-1; D is undetermined. This CDR3 contains 11 residues. V shed 7 bases and J shed 6 bases, with 9 bases lying between them. Germline values: CDR1 MNHNY, CDR2 SVGAGI (reference sequence). DNA for the CDR3: TGTGCCAGCAAATTGCAATCTGAAGCTTTCTTT. Its translation is CASKLQSEAFF.

The chain links TRBV5-1 to TRBJ1-3; D is uncertain. With 3 bases removed from V and 0 bases from J, the gap between germline ends came to 13 bases. The length of the CDR3 is 16 residues. Germline lookup yields CDR1 SGHRS and CDR2 YFSETQ. The CDR3 DNA reads TGCGCCAGCAGCTCGGCTCGCGGGTACTCTGGAAACACCATATATTTT. Its translation is CASSSARGYSGNTIYF.

The chain uses TRBV28 and TRBJ2-2; 7 bases fit TRBD1. The CDR3 is 17 residues long. Germline values: CDR1 MDHEN, CDR2 SYDVKM. Unmatched junction bases numbered 9, after V lost 5 bases and J lost 0 bases. CDR3 amino acids: CASSHYPGTANTGELFF. For the CDR3, the DNA is TGTGCCAGCAGTCATTACCCCGGGACAGCGAACACCGGGGAGCTGTTTTTT.

The chain uses TRBV7-2 and TRBJ1-2; 10 bases align to TRBD1. In germline, CDR1 is SGHTA, CDR2 FQGNSA. The ends lost 8 bases at V and 6 bases at J; junction bases unmatched: 12. The CDR3 totals 15 residues. CDR3 loop: CASRGPGQGINGYTF. Written as DNA, the CDR3 is TGTGCCAGCCGGGGTCCGGGACAGGGGATAAATGGCTACACCTTC.

Only one count was recorded for this clone. The chain carries TRBV28 and TRBJ2-3; 10 bases fit TRBD1. Germline CDR1 and CDR2: MDHEN and SYDVKM. This CDR3 has 16 residues. Trimming took 4 bases from V and 6 from J; bases not matched to a gene: 10. The CDR3 reads CASSSLGTGVVDTQYF. The CDR3 bases are TGTGCCAGCAGTTCCCTCGGGACAGGGGTTGTTGATACGCAGTATTTT.

This clone was observed a handful of times. The chain joins TRBV19 to TRBJ1-5; D is unclear. Germline values: CDR1 LNHDA, CDR2 SQIVND (reference sequence). The V gene lost 6 bases and the J gene lost 7 bases, with 10 bases spanning the gap. There are 12 residues in the CDR3. The CDR3 sequence: CASSHRTQPQHF. In DNA form, the CDR3 reads TGTGCCAGTAGCCATCGTACGCAGCCCCAGCATTTT.